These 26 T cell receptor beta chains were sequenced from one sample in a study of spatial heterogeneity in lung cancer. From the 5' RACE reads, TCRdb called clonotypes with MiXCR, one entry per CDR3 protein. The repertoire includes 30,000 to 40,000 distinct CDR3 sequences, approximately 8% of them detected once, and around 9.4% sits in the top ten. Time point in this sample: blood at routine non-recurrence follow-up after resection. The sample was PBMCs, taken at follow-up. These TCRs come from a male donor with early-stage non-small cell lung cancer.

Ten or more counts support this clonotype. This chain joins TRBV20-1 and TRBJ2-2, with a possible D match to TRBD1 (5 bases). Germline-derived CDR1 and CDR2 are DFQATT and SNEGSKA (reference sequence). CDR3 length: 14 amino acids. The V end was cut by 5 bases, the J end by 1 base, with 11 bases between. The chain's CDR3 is CSAAGRRNTGELFF. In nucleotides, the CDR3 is TGCAGTGCTGCAGGGCGGAGGAACACCGGGGAGCTGTTTTTT.

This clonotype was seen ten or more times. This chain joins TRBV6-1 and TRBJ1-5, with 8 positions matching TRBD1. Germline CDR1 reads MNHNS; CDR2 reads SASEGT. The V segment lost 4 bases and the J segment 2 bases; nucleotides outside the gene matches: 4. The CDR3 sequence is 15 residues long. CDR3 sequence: CASSGETGGNQPQHF. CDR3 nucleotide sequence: TGTGCCAGCAGTGGGGAGACAGGGGGCAATCAGCCCCAGCATTTT.

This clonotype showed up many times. This chain's CDR3 is CASSLRLAGGYSYNEQFF. For the CDR3, the DNA is TGTGCCAGCAGCTTAAGGTTAGCGGGGGGTTACTCCTACAATGAGCAGTTCTTC. The rearrangement links TRBV11-2 to TRBJ2-1, with 10 bases lining up with TRBD2. With 2 bases clipped from V and 0 bases from J, the junction kept 7 bases outside the gene matches. Germline CDR1 reads SGHAT; CDR2 reads FQNNGV. CDR3 length equals 18 residues.

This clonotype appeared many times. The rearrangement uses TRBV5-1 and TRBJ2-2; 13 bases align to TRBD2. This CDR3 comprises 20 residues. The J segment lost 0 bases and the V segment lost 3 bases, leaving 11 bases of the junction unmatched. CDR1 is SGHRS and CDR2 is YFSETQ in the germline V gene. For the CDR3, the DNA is TGCGCCAGCAGCTCACCTCCGGGACTAGCGGGGCCCACGAACACCGGGGAGCTGTTTTTT. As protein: CASSSPPGLAGPTNTGELFF.

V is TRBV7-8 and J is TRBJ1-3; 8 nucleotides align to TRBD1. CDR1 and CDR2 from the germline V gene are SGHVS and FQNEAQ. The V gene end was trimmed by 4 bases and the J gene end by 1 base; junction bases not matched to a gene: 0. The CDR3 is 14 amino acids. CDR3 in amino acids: CASSYRGSGNTIYF. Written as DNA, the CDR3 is TGTGCCAGCAGCTACAGGGGGTCTGGAAACACCATATATTTT.

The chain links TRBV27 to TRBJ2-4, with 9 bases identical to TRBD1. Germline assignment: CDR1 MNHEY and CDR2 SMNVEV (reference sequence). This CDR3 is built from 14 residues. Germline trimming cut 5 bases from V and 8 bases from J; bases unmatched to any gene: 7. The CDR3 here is CASSPWDRADIQYF. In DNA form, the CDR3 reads TGTGCCAGCAGTCCCTGGGACAGGGCGGACATTCAGTACTTC.

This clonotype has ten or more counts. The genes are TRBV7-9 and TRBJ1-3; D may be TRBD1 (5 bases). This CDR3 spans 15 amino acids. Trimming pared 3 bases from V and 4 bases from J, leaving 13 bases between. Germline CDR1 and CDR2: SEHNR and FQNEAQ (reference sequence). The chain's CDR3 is CASSFYGGIGNTIYF. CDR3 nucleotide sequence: TGTGCCAGCAGCTTTTATGGGGGGATCGGAAACACCATATATTTT.

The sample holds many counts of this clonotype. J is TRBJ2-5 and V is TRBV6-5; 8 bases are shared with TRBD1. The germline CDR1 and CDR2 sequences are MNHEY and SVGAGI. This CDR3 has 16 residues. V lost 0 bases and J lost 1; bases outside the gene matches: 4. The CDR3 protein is CASSYSVGQVQETQYF. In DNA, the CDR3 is TGTGCCAGCAGTTACTCCGTGGGACAGGTCCAAGAGACCCAGTACTTC.

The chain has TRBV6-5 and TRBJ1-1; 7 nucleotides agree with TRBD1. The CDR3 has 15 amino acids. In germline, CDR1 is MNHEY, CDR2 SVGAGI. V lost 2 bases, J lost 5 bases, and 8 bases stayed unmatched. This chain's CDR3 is CASSYNAGGGTEAFF. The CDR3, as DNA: TGTGCCAGCAGTTACAATGCAGGGGGGGGAACTGAAGCTTTCTTT.

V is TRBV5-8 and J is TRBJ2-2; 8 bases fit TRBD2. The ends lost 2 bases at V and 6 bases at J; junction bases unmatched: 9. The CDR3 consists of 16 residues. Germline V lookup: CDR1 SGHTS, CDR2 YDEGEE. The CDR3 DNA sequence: TGTGCCAGCAGCTTTTTAGCGACTAGCGTCGCCGGGGAGCTGTTTTTT. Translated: CASSFLATSVAGELFF.

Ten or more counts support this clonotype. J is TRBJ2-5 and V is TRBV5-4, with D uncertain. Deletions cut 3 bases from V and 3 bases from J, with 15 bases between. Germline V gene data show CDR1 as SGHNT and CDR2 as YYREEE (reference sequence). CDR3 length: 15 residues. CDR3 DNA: TGTGCCAGCAGCTCCCCGGTTGACACCGAAGAGACCCAGTACTTC. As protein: CASSSPVDTEETQYF.

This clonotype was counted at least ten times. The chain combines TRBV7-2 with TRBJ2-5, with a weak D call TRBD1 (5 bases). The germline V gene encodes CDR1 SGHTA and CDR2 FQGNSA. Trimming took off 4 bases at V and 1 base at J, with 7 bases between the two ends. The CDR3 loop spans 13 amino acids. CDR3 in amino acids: CASSWTLQETQYF. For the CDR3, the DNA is TGTGCCAGCAGCTGGACACTCCAAGAGACCCAGTACTTC.

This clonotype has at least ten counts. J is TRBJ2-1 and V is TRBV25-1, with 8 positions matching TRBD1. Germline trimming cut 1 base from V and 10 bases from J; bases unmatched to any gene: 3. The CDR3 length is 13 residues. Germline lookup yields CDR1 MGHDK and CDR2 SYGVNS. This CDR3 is CASSESAGGEQFF. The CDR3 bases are TGTGCCAGCAGTGAATCAGCAGGGGGCGAGCAGTTCTTC.

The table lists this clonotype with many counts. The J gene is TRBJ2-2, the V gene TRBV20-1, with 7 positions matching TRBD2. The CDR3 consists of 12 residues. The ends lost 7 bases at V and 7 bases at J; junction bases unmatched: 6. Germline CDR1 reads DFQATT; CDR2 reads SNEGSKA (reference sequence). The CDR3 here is CSGGTTNGELFF. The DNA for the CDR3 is TGCAGTGGCGGGACTACAAACGGGGAGCTGTTTTTT.

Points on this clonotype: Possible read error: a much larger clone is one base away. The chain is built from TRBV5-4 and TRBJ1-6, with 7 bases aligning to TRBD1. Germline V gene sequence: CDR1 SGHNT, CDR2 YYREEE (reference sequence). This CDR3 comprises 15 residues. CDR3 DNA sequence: TGTGCCAGCAGCGGTACCGGGACAGACATCTCACCCCGCCACTTT. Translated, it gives CASSGTGTDISPRHF.

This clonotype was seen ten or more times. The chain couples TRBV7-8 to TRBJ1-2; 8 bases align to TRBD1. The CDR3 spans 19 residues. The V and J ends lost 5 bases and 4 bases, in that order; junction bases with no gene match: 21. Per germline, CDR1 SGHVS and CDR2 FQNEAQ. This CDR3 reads CASSPEWGAGGLQFYGYTF. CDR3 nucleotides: TGTGCCAGCAGCCCGGAGTGGGGGGCAGGGGGCCTACAATTCTATGGCTACACCTTC.

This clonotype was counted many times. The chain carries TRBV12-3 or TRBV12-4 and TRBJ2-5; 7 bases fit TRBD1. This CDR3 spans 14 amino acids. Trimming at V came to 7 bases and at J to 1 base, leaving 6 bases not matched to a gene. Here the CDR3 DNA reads TGTGCCAGCACCCTAACAGGGGTCCAAGAGACCCAGTACTTC. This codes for CASTLTGVQETQYF.

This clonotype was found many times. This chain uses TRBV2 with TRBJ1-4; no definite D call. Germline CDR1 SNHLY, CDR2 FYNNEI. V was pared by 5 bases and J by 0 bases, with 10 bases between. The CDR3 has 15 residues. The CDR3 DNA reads TGTGCCAGCAGTCACACATCCACAACTAATGAAAAACTGTTTTTT. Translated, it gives CASSHTSTTNEKLFF.

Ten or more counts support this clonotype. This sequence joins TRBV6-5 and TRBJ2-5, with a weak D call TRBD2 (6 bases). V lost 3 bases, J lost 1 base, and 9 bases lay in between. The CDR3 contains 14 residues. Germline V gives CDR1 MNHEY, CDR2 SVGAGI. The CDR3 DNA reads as TGTGCCAGCAGTTATCAAGCGGGCCAAGAGACCCAGTACTTC. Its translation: CASSYQAGQETQYF.

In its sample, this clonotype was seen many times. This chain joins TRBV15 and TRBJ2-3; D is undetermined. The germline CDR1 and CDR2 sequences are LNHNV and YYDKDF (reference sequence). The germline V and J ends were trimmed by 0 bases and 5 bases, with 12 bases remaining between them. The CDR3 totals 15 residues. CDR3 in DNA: TGTGCCACCAGCAGAGATCGGGCTCACGTAGATACGCAGTATTTT. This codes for CATSRDRAHVDTQYF.

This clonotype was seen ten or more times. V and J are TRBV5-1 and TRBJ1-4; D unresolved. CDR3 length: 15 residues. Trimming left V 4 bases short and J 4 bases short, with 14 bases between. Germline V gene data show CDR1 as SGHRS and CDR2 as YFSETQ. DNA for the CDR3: TGCGCCAGCAGCCCCAACGAGGGTGTTAATGAAAAACTGTTTTTT. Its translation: CASSPNEGVNEKLFF.

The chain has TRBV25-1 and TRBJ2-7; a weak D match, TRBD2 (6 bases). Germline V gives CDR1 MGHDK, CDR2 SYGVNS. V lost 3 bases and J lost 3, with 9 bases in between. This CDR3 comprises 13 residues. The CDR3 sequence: CASSDSGGYEQYF. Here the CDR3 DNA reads TGTGCCAGCAGTGATTCCGGGGGCTACGAGCAGTACTTC.

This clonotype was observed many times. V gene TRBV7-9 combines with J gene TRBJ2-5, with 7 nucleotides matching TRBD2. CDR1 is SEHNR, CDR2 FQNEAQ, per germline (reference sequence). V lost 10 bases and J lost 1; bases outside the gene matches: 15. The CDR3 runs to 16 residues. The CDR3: CAISKKGAGLQETQYF. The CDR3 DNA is TGTGCCATCAGTAAAAAGGGAGCGGGGCTCCAAGAGACCCAGTACTTC.

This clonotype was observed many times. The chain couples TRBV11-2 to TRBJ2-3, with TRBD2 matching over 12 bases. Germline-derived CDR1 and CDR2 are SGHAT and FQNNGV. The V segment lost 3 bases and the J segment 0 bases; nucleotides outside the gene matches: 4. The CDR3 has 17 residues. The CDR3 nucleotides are TGTGCCAGCAGCTTCGGACTAGCGGGGCCCAGCACAGATACGCAGTATTTT. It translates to CASSFGLAGPSTDTQYF.

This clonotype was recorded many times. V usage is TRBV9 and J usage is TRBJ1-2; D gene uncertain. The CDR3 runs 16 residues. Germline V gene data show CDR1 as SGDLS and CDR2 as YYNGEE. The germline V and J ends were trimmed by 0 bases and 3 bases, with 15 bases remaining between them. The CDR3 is CASSVVKVTGDYGYTF. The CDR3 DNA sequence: TGTGCCAGCAGCGTAGTGAAGGTTACTGGGGACTATGGCTACACCTTC.

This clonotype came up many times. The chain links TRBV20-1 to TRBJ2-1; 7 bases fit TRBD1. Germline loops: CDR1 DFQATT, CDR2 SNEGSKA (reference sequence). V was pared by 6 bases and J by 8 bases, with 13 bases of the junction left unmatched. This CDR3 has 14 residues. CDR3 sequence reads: CSAPEGAGTDEQFF. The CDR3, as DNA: TGCAGTGCCCCCGAGGGGGCAGGGACGGATGAGCAGTTCTTC.